Many counts were recorded for the clone carrying this T cell receptor beta chain. The TCR beta profiling, which covered VDJ combination and CDR3 sequence, was carried out using genomic DNA as the template. TCRdb reanalysed the reads using MiXCR and keeps one entry per CDR3 protein. This sample has around 430,000 distinct CDR3 sequences, with around 30% found just once. Flow cytometry had shown expanded CD8+CD57+ cells in the patients chosen for sequencing. Every one of the patients had aplastic anemia (severe, acquired). These data are taken from a study of CD8+CD57+ T cells in acquired aplastic anemia. Looking at the study overall: Sorted CD4+ and CD8+ cells gave an average of 3.2 ug of DNA.

Germline CDR1 is LNHDA and CDR2 is SQIVND (reference sequence). This CDR3 has 15 residues. V gave up 1 base and J gave up 5 bases, with 14 bases separating them. The sample was sorted CD4+, CD8+, or CD8+CD57+ T cells (not recorded which) from PBMCs. This TCR derives from a human donor with aplastic anemia. The genes are TRBV19 and TRBJ2-5; D may match TRBD1 or TRBD2 (5 bases each). For the CDR3, the DNA is TGTGCCAGTAGTATAGTGGGGCTAGCTAAGGAGACCCAGTACTTC. Its translation is CASSIVGLAKETQYF.